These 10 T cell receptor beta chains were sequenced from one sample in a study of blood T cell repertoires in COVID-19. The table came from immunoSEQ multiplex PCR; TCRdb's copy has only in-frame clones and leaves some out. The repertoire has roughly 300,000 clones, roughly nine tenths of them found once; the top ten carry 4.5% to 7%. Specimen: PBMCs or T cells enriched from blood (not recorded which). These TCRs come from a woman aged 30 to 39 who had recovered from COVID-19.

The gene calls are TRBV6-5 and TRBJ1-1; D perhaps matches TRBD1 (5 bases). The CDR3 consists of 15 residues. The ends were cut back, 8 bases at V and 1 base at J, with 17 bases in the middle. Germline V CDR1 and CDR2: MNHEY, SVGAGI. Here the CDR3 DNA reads TGTGCCAGCTCCGCCCAGGGTGCCTGGAACACTGAAGCTTTCTTT. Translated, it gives CASSAQGAWNTEAFF.

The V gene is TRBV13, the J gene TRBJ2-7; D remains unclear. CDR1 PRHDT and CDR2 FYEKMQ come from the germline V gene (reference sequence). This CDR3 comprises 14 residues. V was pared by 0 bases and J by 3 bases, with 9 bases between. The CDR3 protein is CASSLGGLDYEQYF. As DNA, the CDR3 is TGTGCCAGCAGCTTAGGCGGTCTAGACTACGAGCAGTACTTC.

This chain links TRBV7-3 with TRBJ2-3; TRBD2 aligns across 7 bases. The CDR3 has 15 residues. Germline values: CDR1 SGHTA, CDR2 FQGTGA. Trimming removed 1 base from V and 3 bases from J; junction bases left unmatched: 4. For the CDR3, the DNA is TGTGCCAGCAGCTTAAGTGGGGGGGAGACAGATACGCAGTATTTT. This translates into CASSLSGGETDTQYF.

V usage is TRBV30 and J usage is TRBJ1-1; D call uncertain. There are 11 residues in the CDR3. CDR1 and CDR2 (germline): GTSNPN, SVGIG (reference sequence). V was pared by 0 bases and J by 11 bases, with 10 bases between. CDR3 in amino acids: CAWSVEEVAFF. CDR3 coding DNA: TGTGCCTGGAGTGTGGAGGAAGTGGCTTTCTTT.

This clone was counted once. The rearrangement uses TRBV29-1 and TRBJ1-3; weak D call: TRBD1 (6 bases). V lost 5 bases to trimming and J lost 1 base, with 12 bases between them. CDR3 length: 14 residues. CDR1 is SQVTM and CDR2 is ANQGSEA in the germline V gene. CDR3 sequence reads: CSVSWGLSGNTIYF. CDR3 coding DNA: TGCAGCGTTAGTTGGGGGCTTTCTGGAAACACCATATATTTT.

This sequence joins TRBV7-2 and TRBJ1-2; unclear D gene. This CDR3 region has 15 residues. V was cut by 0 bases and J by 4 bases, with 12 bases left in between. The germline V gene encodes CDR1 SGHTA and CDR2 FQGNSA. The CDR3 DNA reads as TGTGCCAGCAGCTTAGCGCAGGCCCTCGGCTATGGCTACACCTTC. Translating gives CASSLAQALGYGYTF. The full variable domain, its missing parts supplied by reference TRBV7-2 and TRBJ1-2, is GAGVSQSPSNKVTEKGKDVELRCDPISGHTALYWYRQSLGQGLEFLIYFQGNSAPDKSGLPSDRFSAERTGGSVSTLTIQRTQQEDSAVYLCASSLAQALGYGYTFGSGTRLTVV.

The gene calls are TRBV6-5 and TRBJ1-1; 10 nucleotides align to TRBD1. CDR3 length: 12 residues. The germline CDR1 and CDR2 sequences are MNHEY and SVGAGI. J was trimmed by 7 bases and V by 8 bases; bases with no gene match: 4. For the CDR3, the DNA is TGTGCCAGCCGGAGGACAGGGGGTGAAGCTTTCTTT. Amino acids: CASRRTGGEAFF.

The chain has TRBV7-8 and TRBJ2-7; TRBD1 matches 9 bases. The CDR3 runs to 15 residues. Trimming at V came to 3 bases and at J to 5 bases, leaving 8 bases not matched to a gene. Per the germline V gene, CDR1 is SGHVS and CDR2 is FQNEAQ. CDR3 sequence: CASSLEDRGLHEQYF. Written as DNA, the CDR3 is TGTGCCAGCAGCTTGGAGGACAGGGGCTTACACGAGCAGTACTTC.

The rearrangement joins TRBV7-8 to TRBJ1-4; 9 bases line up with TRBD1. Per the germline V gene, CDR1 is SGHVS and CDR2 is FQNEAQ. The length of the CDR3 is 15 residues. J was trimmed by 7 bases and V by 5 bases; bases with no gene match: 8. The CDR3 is CASSPRDRVFEKLFF. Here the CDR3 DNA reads TGTGCCAGCAGCCCCCGGGACAGGGTTTTTGAAAAACTGTTTTTT.

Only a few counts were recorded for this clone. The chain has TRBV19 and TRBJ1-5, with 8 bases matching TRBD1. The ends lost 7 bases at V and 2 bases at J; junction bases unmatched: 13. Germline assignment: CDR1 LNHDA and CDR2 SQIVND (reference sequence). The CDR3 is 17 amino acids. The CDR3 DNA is TGTGCCAGTACCCCAAGGGGCCCGACAGGGGGCAATCAGCCCCAGCATTTT. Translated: CASTPRGPTGGNQPQHF.